This entry describes one T cell receptor (beta chain). TCR beta CDR3 region amplification was performed from RNA transcripts. An initial round of RT-PCR targeting the TCR CDR3 relied on the HTBI primer set. TCRdb redid the calling of the multiplex PCR reads with MiXCR, one entry per CDR3 protein. This table holds 640,000 or so distinct CDR3 sequences, 14% found once. This sample was taken from a study of T cells in Graves' hyperthyroidism and ophthalmopathy. CDR1 and CDR2 (germline): MNHEY, SVGEGT. Losses at the gene ends were 6 bases for V and 8 bases for J; bases not matched to a gene: 13. This CDR3 spans 16 amino acids.

The receptor comes from a young woman with Graves' ophthalmopathy. The sequencing input was blood. The chain recombines TRBV6-2 or TRBV6-3 with TRBJ2-1, with 10 bases lining up with TRBD2. CDR3 protein: CASSPQAGGPDDEQFF. Here the CDR3 DNA reads TGTGCCAGCAGCCCACAAGCGGGAGGGCCGGACGATGAGCAGTTCTTC.